The rows below give T cell receptor beta chains drawn from one sample of a study of blood T cell repertoires in COVID-19. Repertoires were generated with immunoSEQ multiplex PCR, while TCRdb's copy carries only in-frame clones and drops some. This table holds roughly 250,000 clones, approximately 84% found once. Sequenced input: PBMCs or T cells enriched from blood (not recorded which). The receptors derive from a woman aged 40 to 50 with acute COVID-19. The CDR3 runs from the conserved cysteine through the conserved F or W. D genes are given only for firm matches. Size is stated for part of the rows, as once, few or many counts, or as a class when the clone is expanded.

>.|TRBV5-1|TRBJ1-2|.
CASSSTANYGYTF
TGCGCCAGCAGCTCGACAGCGAACTATGGCTACACCTTC
>.|TRBV27|TRBJ1-1|TRBD1
CASSLRTGALNTEAFF
TGTGCCAGCAGTTTACGAACAGGGGCATTGAACACTGAAGCTTTCTTT
>.|TRBV4-1|TRBJ2-1|TRBD2
CASSQVERELRNEQFF
TGCGCCAGCAGCCAAGTAGAGCGGGAGTTAAGAAATGAGCAGTTCTTC
>.|TRBV7-9|TRBJ1-2|.
CASSLDSWGYTF
TGTGCCAGCAGCTTAGATAGTTGGGGCTACACCTTC
>.|TRBV7-9|TRBJ1-3|.
CASSLPGTGNTIYF
TGTGCCAGCAGCTTACCAGGGACTGGAAACACCATATATTTT
>.|TRBV3-1/TRBV3-2|TRBJ2-1|.
CASSQFSEGNEQFF
TGTGCCAGCAGCCAATTCTCGGAGGGGAATGAGCAGTTCTTC
>.|TRBV19|TRBJ1-6|TRBD1
CASRATGDNSPLHF
TGTGCCAGTAGGGCGACAGGGGATAATTCACCCCTCCACTTT
>.|TRBV7-2|TRBJ2-1|TRBD2
CASSGTSGSYNEQFF
TGTGCCAGCTCCGGGACTAGCGGGAGCTACAATGAGCAGTTCTTC
>.|TRBV2|TRBJ1-6|.
CASSFSTPLHF
TGTGCCAGCAGTTTTAGTACACCCCTCCACTTT
>.|TRBV13|TRBJ2-5|.
CASSLDGIQETQYF
TGTGCCAGCAGCTTAGACGGGATACAAGAGACCCAGTACTTC
>.|TRBV5-1|TRBJ2-2|TRBD1
CASSLAGQANTGELFF
TGCGCCAGCAGCTTGGCGGGACAGGCGAACACCGGGGAGCTGTTTTTT
>.|TRBV11-3|TRBJ2-1|TRBD2
CASSRAASGGYNEQFF
TGTGCCAGCAGCCGCGCGGCTAGCGGGGGCTACAATGAGCAGTTCTTC
>.|TRBV2|TRBJ2-1|.
CASSETYSSYNEQFF
TGTGCCAGCAGTGAAACCTACAGCTCCTACAATGAGCAGTTCTTC
>.|TRBV5-1|TRBJ2-7|.
CASSSSTLSEQYF
TGCGCCAGCAGCTCTTCCACCCTGAGCGAGCAGTACTTC
>.|TRBV13|TRBJ2-5|TRBD2
CASSFGGRALGTQYF
TGTGCCAGCAGCTTCGGCGGGAGGGCTTTGGGGACCCAGTACTTC
>.|TRBV6-5|TRBJ2-7|.
CASSFMGLSGEQYF
TGTGCCAGCAGTTTTATGGGTCTCAGCGGCGAGCAGTACTTC
>.|TRBV18|TRBJ2-1|TRBD2
CASSPRTSGGSSYNEQFF
TGTGCCAGCTCACCTCGGACTAGCGGGGGGAGCTCCTACAATGAGCAGTTCTTC
>.|TRBV4-1|TRBJ2-1|TRBD2
CASSQGTSLNSYNEQFF
TGCGCCAGCAGCCAAGGGACTAGCCTCAACTCCTACAATGAGCAGTTCTTC
>.|TRBV19|TRBJ1-2|.
CASRGKGGRLHYGYTF
TGTGCCAGTAGGGGCAAAGGGGGAAGATTGCACTATGGCTACACCTTC
>.|TRBV15|TRBJ1-4|TRBD1
CATSRGQGEKLFF
TGTGCCACCAGCAGGGGACAGGGCGAAAAACTGTTTTTT
>once|TRBV3-1/TRBV3-2|TRBJ1-2|TRBD1
CASSLGTDGGYGYTF
TGTGCCAGCAGCCTCGGGACAGACGGCGGCTATGGCTACACCTTC
>.|TRBV2|TRBJ2-4|TRBD2
CASSVDRGGSGIQYF
TGTGCCAGCAGTGTGGACCGGGGGGGCTCGGGCATTCAGTACTTC
>.|TRBV7-2|TRBJ1-2|.
CASSSGTNDGYTF
TGTGCCAGCAGCTCCGGGACAAACGATGGCTACACCTTC
>.|TRBV21-1|TRBJ2-1|.
CASSKVPDWNEQFF
TGTGCCAGCAGCAAAGTCCCCGACTGGAATGAGCAGTTCTTC
>.|TRBV5-5|TRBJ1-2|.
CASRLILHSQGLGYGYTF
TGTGCCAGCAGGCTAATTTTACACTCACAGGGCCTGGGCTATGGCTACACCTTC
>few|TRBV7-9|TRBJ2-7|.
CASSFSLGGGEQYF
TGTGCCAGCAGCTTTTCTTTGGGGGGAGGCGAGCAGTACTTC
>.|TRBV10-1|TRBJ2-1|TRBD2
CASTEIPGGGNEQFF
TGCGCCAGCACCGAAATTCCCGGGGGGGGAAATGAGCAGTTCTTC
>.|TRBV11-3|TRBJ2-7|.
CASSPTRSDEQYF
TGTGCCAGCAGCCCGACTAGATCCGACGAGCAGTACTTC
>.|TRBV21-1|TRBJ2-7|.
CASSISRPTGCGYEQYF
TGTGCCAGCAGCATTTCTAGGCCGACAGGCTGTGGTTACGAGCAGTACTTC
>.|TRBV5-1|TRBJ1-2|.
CASSGAMGQTGIANYGYTF
TGCGCCAGCAGCGGGGCAATGGGTCAGACAGGAATTGCTAACTATGGCTACACCTTC
>.|TRBV11-2|TRBJ2-7|.
CASSWRGTDEQYF
TGTGCCAGCAGTTGGAGGGGTACGGACGAGCAGTACTTC
>.|TRBV18|TRBJ1-5|.
CASSPGAQAAYSNQPQHF
TGTGCCAGCTCACCAGGGGCGCAGGCCGCGTATAGCAATCAGCCCCAGCATTTT
>.|TRBV3-1/TRBV3-2|TRBJ1-2|.
CASSQDGDRVKRGGGYTF
TGTGCCAGCAGCCAAGACGGCGACAGAGTAAAAAGGGGTGGTGGCTACACCTTC
>once|TRBV5-4|TRBJ1-2|.
CASSSGTSRYTF
TGTGCCAGCAGCTCCGGGACATCGCGCTACACCTTC
>.|TRBV19|TRBJ2-3|TRBD1
CATEDRASTDTQYF
TGTGCCACCGAAGACAGGGCTAGCACAGATACGCAGTATTTT
>.|TRBV5-1|TRBJ2-1|.
CASSLTGTYNEQFF
TGCGCCAGCAGCTTGACCGGGACCTACAATGAGCAGTTCTTC
>.|TRBV18|TRBJ2-7|.
CASSNRAYEQYF
TGTGCCAGCTCAAACAGGGCCTACGAGCAGTACTTC
>.|TRBV9|TRBJ2-5|TRBD2
CASSVLAGGQETQYF
TGTGCCAGCAGCGTACTAGCGGGAGGACAAGAGACCCAGTACTTC
>.|TRBV3-1/TRBV3-2|TRBJ2-2|.
CASRPIQGNTGELFF
TGTGCCAGCAGACCGATACAGGGGAACACCGGGGAGCTGTTTTTT
>.|TRBV18|TRBJ2-2|.
CASSPRGNTGELFF
TGTGCCAGCTCACCGCGGGGGAACACCGGGGAGCTGTTTTTT
>.|TRBV7-2|TRBJ2-7|TRBD2
CASSVTGTSGTYEQYF
TGTGCCAGCAGCGTCACCGGGACTAGCGGGACGTACGAGCAGTACTTC
>.|TRBV19|TRBJ2-1|.
CASTYRESYNEQFF
TGTGCCAGTACCTACCGGGAGTCTTACAATGAGCAGTTCTTC
>.|TRBV18|TRBJ2-1|TRBD2
CASSLGLAGNEQFF
TGTGCCAGCTCACTAGGACTAGCGGGAAATGAGCAGTTCTTC
>.|TRBV18|TRBJ2-1|TRBD1
CASSPRPGQGWNEQFF
TGTGCCAGCTCACCACGACCGGGACAGGGGTGGAATGAGCAGTTCTTC
>.|TRBV6-2/TRBV6-3|TRBJ1-6|TRBD1
CASSQNRGPNSPLHF
TGTGCCAGCAGTCAAAACAGGGGGCCAAATTCACCCCTCCACTTT
>.|TRBV4-1|TRBJ2-3|TRBD2
CASSPGTSDSLFTDTQYF
TGCGCCAGCAGCCCCGGGACTAGCGACTCACTATTCACAGATACGCAGTATTTT
>.|TRBV19|TRBJ1-2|.
CASSQDTGTISYGYTF
TGTGCCAGTAGCCAGGATACAGGGACGATAAGCTATGGCTACACCTTC
>.|TRBV11-3|TRBJ1-1|TRBD1
CASSLALQGFTEAFF
TGTGCCAGCAGCTTAGCCTTACAGGGGTTCACTGAAGCTTTCTTT
>.|TRBV29-1|TRBJ2-7|.
CSVGETSYEQYF
TGCAGCGTTGGTGAGACTAGCTACGAGCAGTACTTC
>few|TRBV7-7|TRBJ2-5|.
CASSLSEAVLETQYF
TGTGCTAGCAGCTTAAGTGAAGCGGTTCTAGAGACCCAGTACTTC
>.|TRBV7-3|TRBJ2-3|.
CASSLRGGATDTQYF
TGTGCCAGCAGCTTACGGGGCGGGGCCACAGATACGCAGTATTTT
>.|TRBV23-1|TRBJ2-1|.
CASSQSRGDNEQFF
TGCGCCAGCAGTCAATCTCGAGGTGACAATGAGCAGTTCTTC
>.|TRBV10-3|TRBJ2-1|.
CAISESRVATNEQFF
TGTGCCATCAGTGAGTCAAGGGTAGCGACCAATGAGCAGTTCTTC
>.|TRBV7-6|TRBJ2-3|.
CASTPGGPSTDTQYF
TGTGCCAGCACCCCTGGAGGGCCTAGCACAGATACGCAGTATTTT
>.|TRBV21-1|TRBJ2-1|.
CASSTSTSGRARIGEQFF
TGTGCCAGCAGCACCTCGACTAGCGGGAGGGCCAGGATCGGTGAGCAGTTCTTC